This T cell receptor (beta chain) was recorded in a study of blood T cell repertoires in COVID-19. For the study at large: COVID-19 samples from acute and convalescent phases originated in the United States, Italy and Spain.

Under the authors' procedure: The authors estimated nucleated cell counts from reference gene primer amplification. Repertoires were generated with immunoSEQ multiplex PCR, while TCRdb's copy carries only in-frame clones and drops some. That table furnishes V, J and clone size, whereas the DNA furnished D and trimming. Seen here are roughly 230,000 clones, roughly 80% observed once, and the top ten hold more than 6%. The CDR3 spans 15 residues. Germline V gene lookup returns CDR1 MNHNY and CDR2 SVGAGI (reference sequence). J was trimmed by 8 bases and V by 5 bases; bases with no gene match: 14. This clone came up a few times.

The source material was peripheral blood. The receptor was derived from a woman in her sixties with active or convalescent COVID-19. The chain joins TRBV6-6 to TRBJ1-2; 7 bases line up with TRBD1. The CDR3, as DNA: TGTGCCAGCAGTCCATCAGAGGGGGCGCTCGCCGGCTACACCTTC. This gives the protein CASSPSEGALAGYTF.